These T cell receptor beta chains were read from a single sample in a study of T cell changes during pregnancy in multiple sclerosis. Profiling relied on immunoSEQ multiplex PCR, and the TCRdb table lists in-frame clones only, not all of them. The table has over 50,000 clones, around nine tenths seen once. What was sequenced was peripheral blood from another person, used as feeder cells. These receptor sequences come from a human donor whose cells served as feeder cells for cultures in a pregnancy study. Both conserved end residues are part of each CDR3. The order of the fields is D gene, J gene, clone size, V gene, CDR3 DNA, CDR3 protein. D genes are given only for firm matches. Not every row has a clone size; where given, it reads once, few, many or a size class.

>NA|TRBJ1-1|few|TRBV29-1
TGCAGCGTTGGTGGGAGGGCAGCTGAAGCTTTCTTT
CSVGGRAAEAFF
>NA|TRBJ1-5|NA|TRBV7-8
TGTGCCAGCAGCCGCGGGGGCGTCTTTCAGCCCCAGCATTTT
CASSRGGVFQPQHF
>NA|TRBJ2-2|NA|TRBV7-2
TGTGCCAGCAGCTTATCTCACGGGGAGCTGTTTTTT
CASSLSHGELFF
>TRBD1|TRBJ1-2|NA|TRBV4-1
TGCGCCAGCAGCCATGACAGGGGGAGAAACTATGGCTACACCTTC
CASSHDRGRNYGYTF
>NA|TRBJ1-1|NA|TRBV27
TGTGCCAGCAGTACTTTCGAGGGAGCTGAAGCTTTCTTT
CASSTFEGAEAFF
>TRBD2|TRBJ2-2|NA|TRBV7-8
TGTGCCAGCAGAAGAGGCGGGGGGGCCGGCGGGGAGCTGTTTTTT
CASRRGGGAGGELFF
>TRBD1|TRBJ1-2|NA|TRBV6-5
TGTGCCAGCAGCCAGGACAGGGCGAGGGGCTACACCTTC
CASSQDRARGYTF
>NA|TRBJ1-6|NA|TRBV27
TGTGCCAGCAGTTTATCGAGGGTTCTTAATTCACCCCTCCACTTT
CASSLSRVLNSPLHF
>NA|TRBJ1-2|NA|TRBV11-2
TGTGCCAGCAGCTTCCTGGGGTACCAATATGGCTACACCTTC
CASSFLGYQYGYTF
>NA|TRBJ2-2|NA|TRBV6-6
TGTGCCAGCAGTTACTCGAGAGGGGCCGGGGAGCTGTTTTTT
CASSYSRGAGELFF
>TRBD1|TRBJ1-3|NA|TRBV9
TGTGCCAGCAGCGTAGCAGTCGGACAGGGAAAAAACACCATATATTTT
CASSVAVGQGKNTIYF
>TRBD1|TRBJ1-2|NA|TRBV5-4
TGTGCCAGCAGCTCCTCGGACAGGGGGCCTTATGGCTACACCTTC
CASSSSDRGPYGYTF
>TRBD2|TRBJ2-1|NA|TRBV6-6
TGTGCCAGCAGGGGGACTAGCGGGAGGGATTACAATGAGCAGTTCTTC
CASRGTSGRDYNEQFF
>NA|TRBJ1-1|NA|TRBV11-1
TGTGCCAGCAGCTTAACAGGGAGGACTGAAGCTTTCTTT
CASSLTGRTEAFF
>NA|TRBJ1-2|NA|TRBV5-1
TGCGCCAGCAGCTTGGCTATTGACAAGATTTATGGCTACACCTTC
CASSLAIDKIYGYTF
>NA|TRBJ2-3|NA|TRBV7-6
TGTGCCAGCAGCTTAGGGCGGAATACGCAGTATTTT
CASSLGRNTQYF
>TRBD1|TRBJ2-7|NA|TRBV6-5
TGTGCCAGCAAAGGGACAGGGGGCGGCGAGCAGTACTTC
CASKGTGGGEQYF
>TRBD2|TRBJ2-3|NA|TRBV14
TGTGCCAGCAGCCAAATCCCCCTCCTTACTCGGGGGGGAGGAGATACGCAGTATTTT
CASSQIPLLTRGGGDTQYF
>NA|TRBJ2-3|NA|TRBV9
TGTGCCAGCAGCGCCTATTACCTTTTAAGTAGCACAGATACGCAGTATTTT
CASSAYYLLSSTDTQYF
>NA|TRBJ1-1|NA|TRBV19
TGTGCCAGTACCGCGACCTGGTTCACTGAAGCTTTCTTT
CASTATWFTEAFF
>NA|TRBJ1-2|NA|TRBV29-1
TGCAGCGTTGACGATGGGAGGGGTATTGGCTATGGCTACACCTTC
CSVDDGRGIGYGYTF
>NA|TRBJ2-3|NA|TRBV5-1
TGCGCCAGCAGCTACGGGGGTCCCCCTAGCACAGATACGCAGTATTTT
CASSYGGPPSTDTQYF
>NA|TRBJ1-5|once|TRBV7-3
TGTGCCAGCAGCTTTACCTTACAGCCCCAGCATTTT
CASSFTLQPQHF
>NA|TRBJ1-1|NA|TRBV6-6
TGTGCCAGCAGTTTTGAGGTGGGAACTGAAGCTTTCTTT
CASSFEVGTEAFF
>NA|TRBJ2-1|NA|TRBV29-1
TGCAGCGCCGGGACTGCTTCCTACAATGAGCAGTTCTTC
CSAGTASYNEQFF
>NA|TRBJ1-2|few|TRBV7-8
TGTGCCAGCAGCTTCAAACAGACTAACTATGGCTACACCTTC
CASSFKQTNYGYTF
>NA|TRBJ2-7|NA|TRBV13
TGTGCCAGCAGCCTGACAGGATCCTACGAGCAGTACTTC
CASSLTGSYEQYF
>NA|TRBJ1-6|NA|TRBV6-1
TGTGCCAGCGGGGTTAGGCGCGATTCACCCCTCCACTTT
CASGVRRDSPLHF
>TRBD2|TRBJ2-1|NA|TRBV6-1
TGTGCCAGCATCCTACTAGCGGGGTCTTACAATGAGCAGTTCTTC
CASILLAGSYNEQFF
>TRBD2|TRBJ2-7|NA|TRBV28
TGTGCCAGCAGTTTGAGCTTGGCTAGCGGGAGTCGGGAGCAGTACTTC
CASSLSLASGSREQYF
>TRBD1|TRBJ2-7|NA|TRBV2
TGTGCCAGCAGTGGGGCAGGGGGCGAGTTCGAGCAGTACTTC
CASSGAGGEFEQYF
>TRBD1|TRBJ2-1|NA|TRBV7-9
TGTGCCAGCAGCGGGCCGACAGGGGCCTACAATGAGCAGTTCTTC
CASSGPTGAYNEQFF
>NA|TRBJ2-7|NA|TRBV4-3
TGCGCCAGCAGCCAAGGTTTCTGGGGGACCTCGGCCTCCTACGAGCAGTACTTC
CASSQGFWGTSASYEQYF
>NA|TRBJ1-1|NA|TRBV29-1
TGCAGCGCGAGGGCGGCACTCACTGAAGCTTTCTTT
CSARAALTEAFF
>NA|TRBJ1-2|NA|TRBV21-1
TGTGCCAGCAGCAAAGAGGAGACGGATGACTATGGCTACACCTTC
CASSKEETDDYGYTF
>NA|TRBJ2-2|NA|TRBV2
TGTGCCAGCAGTGAGGGGATGGCGAACACCGGGGAGCTGTTTTTT
CASSEGMANTGELFF
>NA|TRBJ1-1|NA|TRBV7-2
TGTGCCAGCAGCTTAACTCTTGGTAACACTGAAGCTTTCTTT
CASSLTLGNTEAFF
>NA|TRBJ1-1|NA|TRBV9
TGTGCCAGCAGCGACGGCCCGAACACTGAAGCTTTCTTT
CASSDGPNTEAFF
>NA|TRBJ1-2|NA|TRBV11-2
TGTGCCAGCAGCTTAGAGGGGTCCTATGGCTACACCTTC
CASSLEGSYGYTF
>TRBD1|TRBJ1-2|NA|TRBV5-1
TGCGCCAGCAGCGCCCCGGGACAGCCTTATGGCTACACCTTC
CASSAPGQPYGYTF
>NA|TRBJ2-7|NA|TRBV28
TGTGCCAGCAGTTGGGATTACGAGCAGTACTTC
CASSWDYEQYF
>NA|TRBJ1-2|NA|TRBV30
TGTGCCTGGAGTGCCGGGACTTACTATGGCTACACCTTC
CAWSAGTYYGYTF
>TRBD2|TRBJ2-5|NA|TRBV4-1
TGCGCCAGCAGCCACTTAAGCGGGGGGGCCCAAGAGACCCAGTACTTC
CASSHLSGGAQETQYF